Shown below are 5 T cell receptor beta chains from a single sample sequenced in a study of control samples from healthy donors and cancer patients (dated by TCRdb to the early 2020s). Libraries came from the immunoSEQ multiplex PCR assay. Drawn from immuneACCESS, this table holds only the in-frame rearrangements with V and J called that TCRdb kept. Clones are partly lost; checked studies trace under half to an unresolved V gene and leave the rest unexplained. In this sample the table shows tens of thousands of clones, approximately 94% of which occur a single time. The top ten clones comprise roughly 1.1% of the sample. Material: blood. The receptors were sampled from a woman aged 18-30 years in good health.

The J gene is TRBJ2-1, the V gene TRBV11-2; D is possibly TRBD2 (6 bases). V shed 5 bases and J shed 9 bases, with 17 bases lying between them. CDR3 length equals 14 residues. Germline CDR1 SGHAT, CDR2 FQNNGV. The CDR3 DNA reads TGTGCCAGCAGCCGGGACTTTTCCCAGGTTGAGCAGTTCTTC. As protein: CASSRDFSQVEQFF.

The chain links TRBV3-1 (or the pseudogene TRBV3-2) to TRBJ1-1, with D perhaps matching TRBD1 (6 bases). Germline CDR1 and CDR2: LGHDT and YNNKEL (reference sequence). Trimming pared 2 bases from V and 10 bases from J, leaving 14 bases between. The length of the CDR3 is 13 residues. The CDR3 sequence is CASSQPTVGGAFF. As DNA, the CDR3 is TGTGCCAGCAGCCAACCCACGGTAGGGGGAGCTTTCTTT.

V gene TRBV6-4 combines with J gene TRBJ1-6; 9 bases fit TRBD1. Germline lookup yields CDR1 MRHNA and CDR2 SNTAGT. CDR3 length: 16 amino acids. J was trimmed by 7 bases and V by 5 bases; bases with no gene match: 9. The CDR3 bases are TGTGCCAGCAGTCCGGGTGCGGGACAGGGAAATTCACCCCTCCACTTT. Amino acid sequence: CASSPGAGQGNSPLHF.

This CDR3 is CASSQPPGEQYF. The CDR3 region has the DNA TGTGCCAGCAGTCAACCCCCAGGAGAGCAGTACTTC. The J gene is TRBJ2-7, the V gene TRBV7-9; D uncertain. CDR3 length: 12 amino acids. Per the germline V gene, CDR1 is SEHNR and CDR2 is FQNEAQ (reference sequence). V was shortened by 6 bases and J by 7 bases, with 13 bases between the two germline ends.

Of note for this clone: One junction end does not reproduce the germline sequence, and a read error may be involved. The genes are TRBV7-2 and TRBJ1-2; TRBD1 matches 9 bases. CDR3 size: 15 residues. Germline V gene lookup returns CDR1 SGHTA and CDR2 FQGNSA. CDR3 nucleotide sequence: TGTGCCAGCAGCGTAGCCGGGACAGGGCTCTATGGCTACACCTTC. Amino acid sequence: CASSVAGTGLYGYTF.